This TCR beta chain was identified in a study of long-term antiretroviral therapy in people with HIV. The run of the v3.0 immunoSEQ assay was at survey level. Using immunoSEQ multiplex PCR, the repertoire was profiled, and TCRdb retains in-frame clones only, with some absent. The sample shows roughly 20,000 clones, 87% of them seen only once. As concerns this clone: Its target is unknown.

Findings and limits, study-wide: An increase in diversity followed ART, yet levels stayed below transplant donor controls.

Germline CDR1 reads SGDLS; CDR2 reads YYNGEE. V was pared by 0 bases and J by 7 bases, with 7 bases between. The CDR3 is 13 residues long. The source material was unsorted PBMCs, sampled 2.1 years after starting antiretroviral therapy. This receptor was identified in a man aged 18 to 29 with HIV. V usage is TRBV9 and J usage is TRBJ2-2; D not resolved. Here the CDR3 DNA reads TGTGCCAGCAGCGTAGCTATTGGCGGGGAGCTGTTTTTT. Translation gives CASSVAIGGELFF.